This passage covers 14 T cell receptor beta chains from one sample sequenced in a study of T cell responses to AZD1222 COVID-19 vaccine. This table comes from immunoSEQ multiplex PCR, and its TCRdb copy is limited to in-frame clones, with some not included. The sample consists of about 130,000 clones, 87% of them appearing once. The sequencing used peripheral blood, collected on day 0 of AZD1222 vaccination. The receptor source for this set is an adult in good health.

CDR3 residues: CAIGTVDTYEQYF. CDR3 nucleotides: TGTGCCATCGGGACGGTGGATACGTACGAGCAGTACTTC. The chain links TRBV10-3 to TRBJ2-7, with D perhaps TRBD1 or TRBD2 (5 bases each). Germline V gives CDR1 ENHRY, CDR2 SYGVKD. There are 13 residues in the CDR3. Trimming took 8 bases from V and 4 from J, leaving 15 bases between them.

This chain uses TRBV5-4 with TRBJ2-7, with TRBD1 matching over 7 bases. Germline V gives CDR1 SGHNT, CDR2 YYREEE (reference sequence). V shed 2 bases and J 4 bases; nucleotides not matched to a gene: 9. The CDR3 is 15 residues long. The CDR3, as DNA: TGTGCCAGCAGCTTCGGTCGACAGGGAGAGTACGAGCAGTACTTC. Its protein is CASSFGRQGEYEQYF.

V is TRBV4-1 and J is TRBJ1-2; D remains unclear. The CDR3 runs 12 residues. V lost 3 bases and J lost 1, with 3 bases in between. Germline CDR1 is MGHRA and CDR2 is YSYEKL. This CDR3 is CASSHRNYGYTF. CDR3 nucleotide sequence: TGCGCCAGCAGCCACCGTAACTATGGCTACACCTTC.

The genes are TRBV4-1 and TRBJ2-1, with D possibly TRBD1 on 5 matching bases. V was pared by 3 bases and J by 2 bases, with 20 bases between. Germline CDR1 MGHRA, CDR2 YSYEKL. The CDR3 consists of 18 residues. The CDR3 here is CASSQALTGLGAYNEQFF. In DNA form, the CDR3 reads TGCGCCAGCAGCCAGGCCCTTACAGGTCTTGGGGCCTACAATGAGCAGTTCTTC.

The rearrangement links TRBV5-1 to TRBJ2-3; D gene ambiguous. The germline gives CDR1 SGHRS, CDR2 YFSETQ. V lost 4 bases and J lost 4, with 7 bases in between. The CDR3 contains 12 residues. CDR3 nucleotide sequence: TGCGCCAGCAGCCTCCTCTCAGATACGCAGTATTTT. Amino acid sequence: CASSLLSDTQYF.

V is TRBV5-6 and J is TRBJ2-2; D unresolved. The CDR3 runs to 13 residues. Germline loops: CDR1 SGHDT, CDR2 YYEEEE. Trimming removed 3 bases from V and 7 bases from J, with 10 bases in between. In nucleotides, the CDR3 is TGTGCCAGCAGCTGGGGATCTAACGGGGAGCTGTTTTTT. It is translated as CASSWGSNGELFF.

The chain carries TRBV4-2 and TRBJ1-2; TRBD1 agrees at 10 bases. This CDR3 is built from 16 residues. Germline assignment: CDR1 LGHNA and CDR2 YNFKEQ. V lost 0 bases, J lost 6 bases, and 7 bases stayed unmatched. The CDR3 bases are TGTGCCAGCAGCCAAGAATTGACCGGGACAGGGGATGGCTACACCTTC. This sequence encodes CASSQELTGTGDGYTF.

This rearrangement joins TRBV27 to TRBJ2-2; unclear D gene. There are 15 residues in the CDR3. Trimming left V 4 bases short and J 0 bases short, with 9 bases between. CDR1 is MNHEY and CDR2 is SMNVEV in the germline V gene (reference sequence). CDR3 residues: CASSSGGANTGELFF. The CDR3 nucleotides read TGTGCCAGCAGTTCTGGCGGCGCGAACACCGGGGAGCTGTTTTTT.

This sequence joins TRBV3-1 (or the pseudogene TRBV3-2) and TRBJ2-7; possibly TRBD1 for D (6 bases). V was pared by 0 bases and J by 2 bases, with 14 bases between. The CDR3 has 16 residues. Per the germline V gene, CDR1 is LGHDT and CDR2 is YNNKEL (reference sequence). CDR3 protein: CASSQDRTEWAYEQYF. DNA for the CDR3: TGTGCCAGCAGCCAAGATAGGACAGAGTGGGCCTACGAGCAGTACTTC.

The genes are TRBV5-4 and TRBJ2-1; D is uncertain. The CDR3 runs to 11 residues. Trimming cost V 4 bases and J 8 bases, with 7 bases left between them. Per the germline V gene, CDR1 is SGHNT and CDR2 is YYREEE (reference sequence). The DNA of the CDR3 is TGTGCCAGCAGCCATGGGGATGAGCAGTTCTTC. Protein: CASSHGDEQFF.

The chain is built from TRBV11-2 and TRBJ1-1; possible D gene TRBD1, 5 bases. In germline, CDR1 is SGHAT, CDR2 FQNNGV. Trimming removed 4 bases at V and 8 bases at J, with 8 bases between. This CDR3 spans 11 amino acids. The CDR3 loop reads CASSWGLEAFF. CDR3 DNA sequence: TGTGCCAGCAGCTGGGGCCTAGAAGCTTTCTTT.

The CDR3 here is CASGLGQGNAHTEAFF. The CDR3 DNA reads as TGTGCTAGTGGTTTGGGACAGGGGAATGCTCACACTGAAGCTTTCTTT. The chain recombines TRBV12-5 with TRBJ1-1; TRBD1 matches at 8 bases. Germline CDR1 is LGHNT and CDR2 is FRNRAP. J was trimmed by 3 bases and V by 1 base; bases with no gene match: 7. The CDR3 loop spans 16 amino acids.

This clone showed up just once. The CDR3 DNA follows: TGTGCCATCAGTGAGACCCGACGAGCAACTAATGAAAAACTGTTTTTT. Amino acids: CAISETRRATNEKLFF. This sequence joins TRBV10-3 and TRBJ1-4; unclear D gene. The CDR3 loop spans 16 amino acids. V lost 2 bases and J 0 bases, leaving 10 bases between the germline ends. Per germline, CDR1 ENHRY and CDR2 SYGVKD.

The chain combines TRBV5-1 with TRBJ2-3; 8 nucleotides line up with TRBD2. With V trimmed by 5 bases and J by 3 bases, 5 bases remained unmatched. The V gene's germline CDR1 is SGHRS and CDR2 YFSETQ. The CDR3 consists of 14 residues. In nucleotides, the CDR3 is TGCGCCAGCAGTTGGACTAGCACAACAGATACGCAGTATTTT. This sequence encodes CASSWTSTTDTQYF.